This record covers a single TCR beta chain. Its target is not known. Primers: 60 Vbeta forward and 13 Jbeta reverse. Method: immunoSEQ multiplex PCR; TCRdb's copy keeps in-frame clones and lacks some. The table records hundreds of thousands of clones, roughly 78% of them present only once. This sample was included in a study of cytomegalovirus exposure and HLA in healthy donors. The overall study: Most donors, less than 85% of approximately 400 genotyped, fell in the Caucasian-associated ancestry cluster. General study points: It has been reported that TCR beta sequences accurately predicted the HLA-A and HLA-B alleles of most subjects. Rare TCR sequences predominated, though certain public TCRs were found in many donors. A previous analysis found most TCR beta V segments productive roughly 90% or roughly 30% of the time.

CDR1 SGHRS and CDR2 YFSETQ come from the germline V gene. The length of the CDR3 is 19 residues. Trimming cost V 0 bases and J 0 bases; bases outside gene matches: 9. This clonotype was obtained from a boy between 10 and 17 years old in good health and CMV-seronegative. The V gene is TRBV5-1, the J gene TRBJ2-6; 7 bases match TRBD2. The sequenced material came from PBMCs. CDR3 DNA: TGCGCCAGCAGCTTGGCCGGTCTAGCGGCGGCCTCTGGGGCCAACGTCCTGACTTTC. It encodes CASSLAGLAAASGANVLTF. Complete variable domain (other parts from reference TRBV5-1 and TRBJ2-6): KAGVTQTPRYLIKTRGQQVTLSCSPISGHRSVSWYQQTPGQGLQFLFEYFSETQRNKGNFPGRFSGRQFSNSRSEMNVSTLELGDSALYLCASSLAGLAAASGANVLTFGAGSRLTVL.